This T cell receptor beta chain was identified in a study of cytomegalovirus exposure and HLA in healthy donors (dated by TCRdb to about 2017). About the full investigation: An earlier analysis of some 620 of the donors reported over 250 Gb of sequence data and 117 million unique TCR beta sequences obtained from about 179 million T cells. High-throughput TCR immunosequencing, statistical association of individual TCRs with disease status, and machine learning were combined to predict cytomegalovirus infection status. The study aimed to test whether cataloging public T cell receptors could reveal signatures of past pathogen exposure. Alongside the repertoire data, information on donor age, sex, ethnicity and CMV serostatus was compiled. All discovery cohort repertoires had been generated on a single sequencing platform. Typing coverage differed by locus: A, B, C, DRB1 and DQB1 were typed in roughly 629-630 donors, DQA1 in 522, DPA1 in 600 to 610, and DPB1 in roughly 470. A later analysis re-analyzed previously published TCR beta repertoires from hundreds of donors and added high-resolution HLA genotyping to study TCR occurrence patterns. A later genetic analysis took genome-wide SNP genotypes for about three fifths of the roughly 700 donors and used that subset as a discovery cohort. An early release that covered some 640 HLA-typed donors contained about 300 gigabases of sequencing data and tens of millions of unique TCR sequences. The genetic ancestry cluster associated with self-reported Caucasian donors included 65% to 90% of the roughly 390 genotyped donors. Both class I and class II loci were covered by HLA typing, at four-digit resolution. The T cell repertoires of some 700 subjects were profiled by immunosequencing and related to cytomegalovirus serostatus. In an earlier analysis of several hundred of the donors, high-throughput TCR beta sequencing was used to judge whether each TCR beta V gene segment behaved as functional or pseudogenic. Because of strong linkage in the cohort, 4 to 6 DR-DQ haplotypes were treated as single units for association and clustering. Among roughly 370 genotyped donors of the cohort, an average of approximately 240,000 unique TCR beta nucleotide sequences were sequenced per donor, around 20% of them non-productive. In the later analysis, no new phenotypic data were used to find candidate immune exposures; instead, reliance was placed on TCR beta sequences and their occurrence across donors. A separate validation cohort of more than 100 different subjects was used in addition to the 666-subject first cohort. Study-level results and caveats: A later analysis associated approximately 17,000 TCR beta sequences with specific HLA alleles at a false discovery rate of 0.05. In a later genetic analysis, fewer N-insertions in productive TCRs were reported among donors in an Asian-associated ancestry cluster than the roughly 670-donor mean. A later genetic analysis associated a missense DCLRE1C variant with V-gene and J-gene trimming of TCR beta chains, and an independent cohort replicated the association. A later analysis reported that several top co-occurrence clusters appeared linked to parvovirus B19, influenza, CMV and Epstein-Barr virus. Most TCR sequences were observed very rarely across donors, whereas some public TCRs were present in many individuals. A later analysis found that TCR association rates varied across HLA loci, with DRB1 alleles showing the most associated TCRs and HLA-C alleles the fewest. Because HLA typing was unavailable for some donors at each locus, only the typed subset was used in association tests. In this cohort, only TCR beta chains were sequenced, and detectable features were limited by the absence of alpha or paired-chain data. Immune exposure information for the cohort was limited to CMV serostatus. In vitro tests confirmed that a few of the cytomegalovirus-associated TCR beta chains recognize cytomegalovirus antigens. In a later analysis, HLA-associated TCR beta chains were found to be more clonally expanded and to have lower generation probabilities than equally common non-associated chains. Correlated functional status among segregating V segments might reflect linkage disequilibrium, but an unknown experimental factor could not be ruled out. In both the original and validation cohorts, the classifier was reported to diagnose cytomegalovirus status with high specificity and sensitivity. Some IMGT-functional V segments, including TRBV6-2 and TRBV6-3, could not be distinguished by the 87-base-pair reads and were therefore excluded. A group of highly shared sequence variants was considered likely to be a technical artifact of the sequencing pipeline. A further reported finding was that TCR beta sequences accurately predicted the HLA-A and HLA-B alleles for most subjects in the first cohort. In a later analysis, most CMV-associated TCR beta chains were found to appear HLA-restricted, with HLA associations seemingly driven largely by CMV exposure. The earlier analysis of a few hundred of the donors excluded some 15 rarely observed V segments, including chromosome 9 orphons, because counts were too low. Strong co-occurrence of HLA alleles, especially DR and DQ, made assigning TCR associations to individual alleles difficult. A total of about 180 TCR beta chains were listed by the study as associated with cytomegalovirus. In an earlier analysis of more than 450 of the donors, most TCR beta V segments were observed in productive rearrangements about 87% or about 30% of the time, broadly matching IMGT annotations. It was suggested by the authors that the approach could potentially be generalized to other disease states and immunological phenotypes. Sequencing depth was assumed to be roughly uniform across donors in the presence/absence analyses, though that assumption may not hold.

Library generation was performed with the immunoSEQ multiplex PCR assay. For the multiplex PCR, a mixture combining 60 forward primers for TCR Vbeta segments and 13 reverse primers for TCR Jbeta segments was used. The CDR3 region of rearranged TCR beta genes was amplified from genomic DNA by a multiplex PCR assay. Amplified TCR beta libraries were sequenced as 87-base-pair reads on the Illumina HiSeq System. As for how the authors treated the data: In a later analysis, about 80 million unique TCR beta chains were counted across the roughly 670 repertoires, and roughly 10 million of these chains were shared by at least two donors. A nearest-neighbor algorithm error-corrected the raw reads and collapsed the reads into unique sequences, merging closely related sequences to remove PCR and sequencing errors. V, D and J gene segments were assigned by aligning CDR3 sequences to IMGT reference sequences. For a sequence to be retained, at least a six-nucleotide match to both a V gene segment and a J gene segment was required. A rearrangement counted as productive if the CDR3 had no stop codons and remained in frame with V and J, and every other rearrangement counted as non-productive. CDR3 was defined according to IMGT convention as the region running from the second conserved V-encoded cysteine to the conserved J-encoded phenylalanine. In an earlier analysis of some 550 of the donors, sequences lacking an unambiguous match to a single V gene segment were excluded. An earlier analysis of approximately 590 of the donors classified V segments as functional when productive rearrangements were above 56.7% and as segregating when the standard deviation between donors was above 5%. A statistical classification framework was built for diagnosing cytomegalovirus status from the catalog of TCR beta chain sequences. In a later analysis, TCR nucleotide sequences were compared against IMGT/GENE-DB human TR gene sequences so that V and J genes could be assigned. A later analysis assigned CDR3 sequences and most-parsimonious VDJ recombination scenarios with the TCRdist pipeline. In a later analysis, each TCR beta chain was defined by its CDR3 amino acid sequence together with its V-gene family, and reads without a unique V-gene family were excluded. As a way to deal with suspected cross-contamination and a sequencing artifact, a later analysis dropped hundreds of nucleotide sequences that were highly shared and had low generation probability. A later analysis calculated a clonal expansion index for each public chain from normalized within-repertoire ranks of inferred template counts. Generation probabilities in a later analysis came from a VDJ recombination model fitted to out-of-frame rearrangements, and those results were checked against IGoR. Hypergeometric tests were used in a later analysis to score TCR-TCR, TCR-HLA and TCR-CMV co-occurrence, with a repertoire-size bias correction applied to the TCR pairs. In a later analysis, false discovery rates were estimated by permuting HLA or CMV assignments 20 times. In a later analysis, co-occurring TCRs were grouped using DBSCAN, and TCRdist sequence similarity was added for clustering within HLA-allele-positive subsets. Repertoires with fewer than 30,000 or more than 120,000 public chains were left out of co-occurrence clustering, as were a few repertoires with anomalous nucleotide sharing. TCRdb retrieved this table from immuneACCESS and kept in-frame rearrangements only. Not all clones are present; in checked studies, unresolved V genes account for under half, and no reason is known for the remainder. V and J calls and clone size are as listed in that table; D and trimming were resolved from the DNA. This sample lists about 150,000 clones; roughly 83% were detected once. 7.7% of the sample is held by the ten biggest clonotypes.

This clone was counted between two and nine times. Its antigen specificity is not known. It has no much larger one-base neighbor in the sample; base qualities were not kept. V has 8 bases trimmed and J has 3 bases trimmed; junction bases matching no gene number 8. The germline V gene yields SNHLY for CDR1 and FYNNEI for CDR2. From the cysteine through the phenylalanine, the CDR3 covers 16 amino acids. The CDR3 DNA has 48 bases and is translated from base 1. In total, fewer than 750 healthy bone marrow donors made up the cohort. At the time of sampling, all cohort members were nominally healthy, though unrecorded immune exposures were likely present. The donor tested CMV seropositive, placing the donor among the 290 or so seropositive members of the cohort. Each donor provided a peripheral blood sample, and peripheral blood mononuclear cells were used for TCR beta sequencing. Genomic DNA extraction from the blood cell samples was performed with the Qiagen DNeasy Blood Extraction Kit.

This receptor chain uses TRBV2 and TRBJ1-5; TRBD1 matches 12 bases in the middle. The receptor's source is a man aged 25 to 45 in good health and CMV-seropositive. Sequenced sample: PBMCs. The base sequence is TGTGCCAGCCAGACCGGGACAGGGGGCGTCAATCAGCCCCAGCATTTT. This sequence encodes CASQTGTGGVNQPQHF.